Ten or more counts support the clone carrying this TCR beta chain. Its antigen is unknown. The record originates from a study of T cell repertoires in cytomegalovirus infection. Study as a whole: It was the public TCR beta signatures that indicated both CMV infection and matching HLA type.

Germline V gives CDR1 LNHDA, CDR2 SQIVND (reference sequence). V was trimmed by 7 bases and J by 0 bases, leaving 13 bases between them. The CDR3 runs 15 residues. A single record per CDR3 protein comes from TCRdb applying MiXCR to the reads. The data contain 650,000 to 900,000 distinct CDR3 sequences, 32% of them seen just once; the ten biggest clones take up 9.5% to 15%. The chain couples TRBV19 to TRBJ1-5; the D is unclear. Sequences were derived from cultured CD8+ T cells from PBMCs, sampled from culture after CMV antigen stimulation. The TCR was taken from a human donor in good health (CMV status not recorded). Some clones in this sample may be carry-over from other donors' samples. Here the CDR3 DNA reads TGTGCCAGTACCTCGATGTTGACTAGCAATCAGCCCCAGCATTTT. Its translation: CASTSMLTSNQPQHF.